This is a list of T cell receptor beta chains from one sample in a study of blood T cell repertoires in COVID-19. The table came from immunoSEQ multiplex PCR; TCRdb's copy has only in-frame clones and leaves some out. The table lists 400,000 to 450,000 clones, 89% of them singletons. Sequencing was carried out using peripheral blood. These receptors came from a woman in her forties with COVID-19, enrolled during active disease. The conserved cysteine and the conserved F or W are not part of the CDR3 here.

v_gene,j_gene,CDR3aa
TRBV5-1,TRBJ1-1,ASSFLTGENAEAF
TRBV18,TRBJ2-3,ASSPRSADTQY
TRBV6-5,TRBJ1-1,ASKIGNSGTEAF
TRBV6-6,TRBJ2-3,ASSRGTGSTDTQY
TRBV19,TRBJ1-1,ASSIVGQNTEAF
TRBV12-3/TRBV12-4,TRBJ2-7,ASSLDRSHEQY
TRBV19,TRBJ2-2,ASSIKTAFSGELF
TRBV30,TRBJ2-3,AWSVLQGTADTQY
TRBV15,TRBJ2-3,ATSRGRGRGADTQY
TRBV21-1,TRBJ2-5,ASSKNGGNQETQY
TRBV27,TRBJ2-7,ASRGPGARSYEQY
TRBV7-3,TRBJ1-2,ASSPGGGNVGYT
TRBV7-9,TRBJ2-7,ASSLTGDFYEQY
TRBV28,TRBJ2-4,ASSLVHSNIQY
TRBV19,TRBJ2-1,ASSFPAGGGRNNEQF
TRBV6-5,TRBJ2-7,ASIPAGTGYNEQY
TRBV27,TRBJ2-7,ASTPTGSPYEQY
TRBV5-1,TRBJ1-1,ASSLEEALNTEAF
TRBV7-7,TRBJ2-3,ASSPGTGYTDTQY
TRBV28,TRBJ1-4,ASSSPPSTNEKLF
TRBV7-6,TRBJ1-6,ASSLVQGADNSPLH
TRBV7-3,TRBJ2-1,ASSLNAGRSYNEQF
TRBV25-1,TRBJ1-6,ASTQGFGSPLH
TRBV30,TRBJ2-7,AWSPGQGEVGQY
TRBV19,TRBJ1-5,ASSNGQNNQPQH
TRBV28,TRBJ1-2,ASNLRTALYGYT
TRBV27,TRBJ1-2,ASSSQSPHYGYT
TRBV7-3,TRBJ2-2,ASSFSGGNTGELF
TRBV27,TRBJ1-2,ASSLSPGGLNYGYT
TRBV30,TRBJ1-2,AFSLTGGRGYT
TRBV5-6,TRBJ1-1,ASSLGGPGEAF